This entry lists 5 T cell receptor beta chains sequenced from one sample in a study of metastatic and nonmetastatic thyroid tumors (dated by TCRdb to 2020 to 2021). No patient had received any treatment before thyroid surgery. Library creation used PCR. Sequenced on an Illumina HiSeq 4000. TCRdb trimmed the raw reads at Q25, called clones with MiXCR and kept productive beta chains. This sample holds some 29,000 clones; 16% were observed only once. The top ten constitute 4% to 5% of the sample. Sample: blood. These receptors were taken from a female donor with papillary thyroid cancer or a benign thyroid nodule (not recorded which). Some clones in this sample may be carry-over from other donors' samples.

This clone has only a few counts. V and J are TRBV6-1 and TRBJ2-6, with a possible D match to TRBD2 (6 bases). V was trimmed by 6 bases and J by 2 bases, leaving 14 bases between them. CDR3 size: 16 residues. Germline V CDR1 and CDR2: MNHNS, SASEGT. This CDR3 reads CASRLVGGAGANVLTF. The CDR3 coding sequence is TGTGCCAGCAGACTGGTCGGAGGGGCTGGGGCCAACGTCCTGACTTTC.

This clone is medium-sized in the sample. The chain employs TRBV20-1 and TRBJ2-7, with D hard to call. Trimming took off 3 bases at V and 7 bases at J, with 22 bases between the two ends. CDR3 length equals 15 residues. The V gene's germline CDR1 is DFQATT and CDR2 SNEGSKA (reference sequence). CDR3 loop: CSASPLGRVLGEQYF. The DNA for the CDR3 is TGCAGTGCTAGCCCCCTCGGTCGGGTGCTAGGGGAGCAGTACTTC.

This clone has a count of ten or more. This chain uses TRBV6-1 with TRBJ2-7, with TRBD1 matching over 9 bases. Germline CDR1 reads MNHNS; CDR2 reads SASEGT. There are 15 residues in the CDR3. Unmatched junction bases numbered 8, after V lost 5 bases and J lost 3 bases. The CDR3 nucleotides read TGTGCCAGCAGTTTAAGGGGACAGGGAGGCTACGAGCAGTACTTC. This gives the protein CASSLRGQGGYEQYF.

This clone was detected ten times or more. The V gene is TRBV6-1, the J gene TRBJ1-1; D call uncertain. V lost 3 bases, J lost 8 bases, and 10 bases lay in between. The CDR3 sequence is 12 residues long. The V gene's germline CDR1 is MNHNS and CDR2 SASEGT. DNA of the CDR3: TGTGCCAGCAGTGACGGATCGACCGAAGCTTTCTTT. As protein: CASSDGSTEAFF.

This chain connects TRBV28 to TRBJ1-5; D not resolved. This CDR3 contains 14 residues. Per the germline V gene, CDR1 is MDHEN and CDR2 is SYDVKM. With 2 bases removed from V and 11 bases from J, the gap between germline ends came to 16 bases. Here the CDR3 DNA reads TGTGCCAGCAGTTTAGGCATGGGGAGCCAGTCCCAGCATTTT. Protein: CASSLGMGSQSQHF.